This T cell receptor beta chain was obtained from a study of blood T cell repertoires in COVID-19. Background on the study: Sites across the United States, Italy and Spain contributed samples from acute and convalescent COVID-19.

As processed by the authors: Amplification of reference gene primers provided the estimated nucleated cell counts. The protocol was immunoSEQ multiplex PCR, while the TCRdb copy is restricted to in-frame clones and leaves out a portion. V and J calls plus clone size are reproduced from that table; the DNA served to infer D and trimming. The repertoire has 400,000 or so clones, around 84% of them found once; the top ten carry around 2.9%. The CDR3 sequence is 14 residues long. Germline values: CDR1 MNHEY, CDR2 SVGAGI. The V segment lost 8 bases and the J segment 10 bases; nucleotides outside the gene matches: 14.

This clonotype was sampled from a human donor in a cohort sampled during active COVID-19. The rearrangement joins TRBV6-5 to TRBJ2-3; 8 bases map to TRBD2. The sample consisted of peripheral blood. The CDR3 protein is CASSSGTRGTAQYF. The CDR3, as DNA: TGTGCCAGCTCCTCCGGGACTAGAGGTACGGCGCAGTATTTT.